These 28 T cell receptor beta chains share one sample of origin, sequenced in a study of cytomegalovirus exposure and HLA in healthy donors. PCR amplification relied on 60 Vbeta primers (plus 13 Jbeta primers). Profiling relied on immunoSEQ multiplex PCR, and the TCRdb table lists in-frame clones only, not all of them. The repertoire holds around 50,000 clones, with 70% to 80% as singletons. Source material: PBMCs. The receptors were sampled from a man aged 25-40 years in good health and CMV-seronegative.

The rearrangement joins TRBV30 to TRBJ2-3; 8 bases map to TRBD2. The CDR3 runs 15 residues. Germline assignment: CDR1 GTSNPN and CDR2 SVGIG (reference sequence). J was trimmed by 2 bases and V by 5 bases; bases with no gene match: 9. As DNA, the CDR3 is TGTGCCTGGGCTCTGACTAGCGCCCACACAGATACGCAGTATTTT. Protein sequence: CAWALTSAHTDTQYF. Full variable domain (remainder filled in from reference TRBV30 and TRBJ2-3): SQTIHQWPATLVQPVGSPLSLECTVEGTSNPNLYWYRQAAGRGLQLLFYSVGIGQISSEVPQNLSASRPQDRQFILSSKKLLLSDSGFYLCAWALTSAHTDTQYFGPGTRLTVL.

The chain is built from TRBV27 and TRBJ2-7, with 11 bases matching TRBD1. The CDR3 loop spans 14 amino acids. With V trimmed by 3 bases and J by 6 bases, 4 bases remained unmatched. The germline gives CDR1 MNHEY, CDR2 SMNVEV (reference sequence). CDR3 residues: CASSFGQGAIEQYF. Here the CDR3 DNA reads TGTGCCAGCAGTTTCGGACAGGGGGCAATCGAGCAGTACTTC.

The V gene is TRBV7-2, the J gene TRBJ2-1; 9 bases map to TRBD2. The CDR3 sequence is 15 residues long. In germline, CDR1 is SGHTA, CDR2 FQGNSA. After removal of 2 bases from V and 3 bases from J, the junction contained 2 bases not matched to a gene. This chain's CDR3 is CASSLRLADYNEQFF. CDR3 in DNA: TGTGCCAGCAGCTTAAGACTAGCGGACTACAATGAGCAGTTCTTC.

This chain links TRBV7-9 with TRBJ2-7, with 13 bases matching TRBD2. V was clipped by 1 base and J by 4 bases; unmatched bases: 4. The CDR3 spans 16 residues. CDR1 SEHNR and CDR2 FQNEAQ come from the germline V gene (reference sequence). This chain's CDR3 is CASSLELAGGPYEQYF. The CDR3 DNA reads TGTGCCAGCAGCTTAGAACTAGCGGGAGGGCCGTACGAGCAGTACTTC. Looking up the rest from reference TRBV7-9 and TRBJ2-7 gives the full variable domain: DTGVSQNPRHKITKRGQNVTFRCDPISEHNRLYWYRQTLGQGPEFLTYFQNEAQLEKSRLLSDRFSAERPKGSFSTLEIQRTEQGDSAMYLCASSLELAGGPYEQYFGPGTRLTVT.

As DNA, the CDR3 is TGTGCCAGCAGTAATAGCGGGATTGGGGATACGCAGTATTTT. This codes for CASSNSGIGDTQYF. This chain joins TRBV27 and TRBJ2-3; 8 bases map to TRBD2. There are 14 residues in the CDR3. Germline V lookup: CDR1 MNHEY, CDR2 SMNVEV (reference sequence). The junction had 7 bases not matched to a gene; V was cut back by 5 bases and J by 6 bases.

This clone turned up a few times. The CDR3 nucleotides read TGTGCCATCAGTGAGAAGCGGGATGCCTACGAGCAGTACTTC. This codes for CAISEKRDAYEQYF. The genes are TRBV10-3 and TRBJ2-7; 7 bases match TRBD2. The germline gives CDR1 ENHRY, CDR2 SYGVKD. The trim removed 2 bases at V and 2 bases at J, leaving 3 bases unmatched. The CDR3 sequence is 14 residues long.

The CDR3 here is CASSEEDGKGETEAFF. The CDR3 DNA sequence: TGTGCCAGCAGTGAAGAGGACGGCAAGGGAGAGACTGAAGCTTTCTTT. The chain has TRBV6-1 and TRBJ1-1; D not resolved. The ends were cut back, 1 base at V and 5 bases at J, with 17 bases in the middle. The germline V gene encodes CDR1 MNHNS and CDR2 SASEGT. The CDR3 consists of 16 residues.

This clone is termed medium-sized. This sequence joins TRBV5-1 and TRBJ2-1; TRBD2 is a possible D gene (6 bases). Germline V gene sequence: CDR1 SGHRS, CDR2 YFSETQ. The germline V and J ends were trimmed by 0 bases and 4 bases, with 11 bases remaining between them. The CDR3 contains 15 residues. CDR3 nucleotides: TGCGCCAGCAGCTTGGAGGCGGGGCCTTACAATGAGCAGTTCTTC. Translation: CASSLEAGPYNEQFF. Full variable domain (missing parts from reference TRBV5-1 and TRBJ2-1): KAGVTQTPRYLIKTRGQQVTLSCSPISGHRSVSWYQQTPGQGLQFLFEYFSETQRNKGNFPGRFSGRQFSNSRSEMNVSTLELGDSALYLCASSLEAGPYNEQFFGPGTRLTVL.

The chain employs TRBV25-1 and TRBJ1-2; no clear D gene. The V end was cut by 8 bases, the J end by 4 bases, with 17 bases between. Germline-derived CDR1 and CDR2 are MGHDK and SYGVNS. The CDR3 extends over 14 amino acids. CDR3 sequence reads: CASAGGLLGYGYTF. In nucleotides, the CDR3 is TGTGCCAGCGCCGGCGGGTTACTCGGCTATGGCTACACCTTC.

The chain joins TRBV7-6 to TRBJ2-2; D may be TRBD1 (6 bases). V was shortened by 1 base and J by 3 bases, with 6 bases between the two germline ends. Germline values: CDR1 SGHVS, CDR2 FNYEAQ. This CDR3 has 14 amino acids. The DNA for the CDR3 is TGTGCCAGCAGCTTAGAGGGGGACACCGGGGAGCTGTTTTTT. It encodes CASSLEGDTGELFF. Full variable domain (rest looked up from reference TRBV7-6 and TRBJ2-2): GAGVSQSPRYKVTKRGQDVALRCDPISGHVSLYWYRQALGQGPEFLTYFNYEAQQDKSGLPNDRFSAERPEGSISTLTIQRTEQRDSAMYRCASSLEGDTGELFFGEGSRLTVL.

J is TRBJ2-6 and V is TRBV2; TRBD1 might be the D (5 bases). This CDR3 is 14 amino acids long. Looked up from germline, CDR1 is SNHLY and CDR2 is FYNNEI. V lost 6 bases and J lost 1, with 7 bases in between. This CDR3 reads CASSQGSGANVLTF. The CDR3, as DNA: TGTGCCAGCAGCCAGGGATCTGGGGCCAACGTCCTGACTTTC.

V gene TRBV5-1 combines with J gene TRBJ2-7; the D gene is possibly TRBD1 (5 bases). Per germline, CDR1 SGHRS and CDR2 YFSETQ. V was cut by 5 bases and J by 2 bases, with 8 bases left in between. The CDR3 totals 12 residues. In DNA form, the CDR3 reads TGCGCCAGCAGGAAGGGGCCCTACGAGCAGTACTTC. This translates into CASRKGPYEQYF.

The gene calls are TRBV19 and TRBJ2-1, with TRBD1 matching over 7 bases. In germline, CDR1 is LNHDA, CDR2 SQIVND (reference sequence). The junction had 5 bases not matched to a gene; V was cut back by 3 bases and J by 3 bases. The CDR3 extends over 15 amino acids. The CDR3, as DNA: TGTGCCAGTAGTATCAGATGGGACAGCTACAATGAGCAGTTCTTC. Protein sequence: CASSIRWDSYNEQFF.

This rearrangement joins TRBV5-6 to TRBJ1-1; D is unresolved. V lost 5 bases and J lost 8, with 16 bases in between. This CDR3 has 13 residues. Germline V CDR1 and CDR2: SGHDT, YYEEEE. CDR3 sequence: CASSPDWTAEAFF. DNA for the CDR3: TGTGCCAGCAGTCCGGACTGGACGGCCGAAGCTTTCTTT.

This chain links TRBV13 with TRBJ2-5, with D tentatively TRBD1 (6 bases). Germline CDR1 and CDR2: PRHDT and FYEKMQ (reference sequence). Trimming cost V 5 bases and J 0 bases, with 10 bases left between them. The CDR3 length is 14 residues. As DNA, the CDR3 is TGTGCCAGCAGCAACCGGGACAACCAAGAGACCCAGTACTTC. Protein: CASSNRDNQETQYF.

The chain has TRBV30 and TRBJ1-1; D is uncertain. Between the trimmed V and J ends, which lost 5 bases and 5 bases, there was a span of 15 bases. The CDR3 contains 13 residues. CDR1 and CDR2 from the germline V gene are GTSNPN and SVGIG (reference sequence). The CDR3 region is CAWAEGRNTEAFF. The CDR3 DNA sequence: TGTGCCTGGGCTGAGGGCAGAAATACTGAAGCTTTCTTT.

This rearrangement joins TRBV19 to TRBJ2-5; a possible D gene is TRBD1 (6 bases). Judging by the DNA end, TRBJ2-7 fits better; the J call may be wrong. From germline, CDR1 is LNHDA and CDR2 SQIVND (reference sequence). The CDR3 is 12 amino acids. As DNA, the CDR3 is TGTGCCAGTAATATGGTAGGGGGCGAGCAGTACTTC. Translating it yields CASNMVGGEQYF.

The chain uses TRBV10-2 and TRBJ2-5, with 7 positions matching TRBD2. The CDR3 runs 15 residues. V dropped 6 bases and J dropped 4; count of bases not matched to a gene: 11. From germline, CDR1 is WSHSY and CDR2 SAAADI. The CDR3 DNA follows: TGCGCCAGCAGACTGAGACTAGCCCTCGGAGAGACCCAGTACTTC. Translation gives CASRLRLALGETQYF.

The chain links TRBV19 to TRBJ2-1; TRBD2 aligns across 14 bases. The germline CDR1 and CDR2 sequences are LNHDA and SQIVND (reference sequence). Germline trimming cut 5 bases from V and 4 bases from J; bases unmatched to any gene: 7. The CDR3 extends over 17 amino acids. CDR3 nucleotides: TGTGCCAGTAGTCCCGGACTAGCGGGAGGCCTATACAATGAGCAGTTCTTC. Translation gives CASSPGLAGGLYNEQFF.

This chain connects TRBV10-1 to TRBJ2-6; tentative D call: TRBD2 (5 bases). This CDR3 has 16 amino acids. With 4 bases removed from V and 4 bases from J, the gap between germline ends came to 14 bases. Germline CDR1 is WNHNN and CDR2 is SYGVQD (reference sequence). CDR3 region: CASSAVRGLGANVLTF. The CDR3 nucleotides read TGCGCCAGCAGTGCGGTACGCGGGCTCGGGGCCAACGTCCTGACTTTC.

The V and J genes are TRBV30 and TRBJ1-2; TRBD1 aligns across 7 bases. Germline CDR1 GTSNPN, CDR2 SVGIG (reference sequence). The J segment lost 0 bases and the V segment lost 2 bases, leaving 9 bases of the junction unmatched. The length of the CDR3 is 16 residues. This CDR3 is CAWSLEGGLTNYGYTF. In DNA form, the CDR3 reads TGTGCCTGGAGTTTGGAAGGGGGCTTGACTAACTATGGCTACACCTTC.

This chain joins TRBV7-9 and TRBJ2-5, with 9 nucleotides matching TRBD1. This CDR3 contains 14 residues. Germline V gives CDR1 SEHNR, CDR2 FQNEAQ (reference sequence). V dropped 6 bases and J dropped 0; count of bases not matched to a gene: 2. In DNA, the CDR3 is TGTGCCAGCAGGTGGGACAGGGACCAAGAGACCCAGTACTTC. It translates to CASRWDRDQETQYF.

J is TRBJ2-5 and V is TRBV15; TRBD2 might be the D (5 bases). With 0 bases removed from V and 2 bases from J, the gap between germline ends came to 16 bases. This CDR3 comprises 17 residues. Germline V lookup: CDR1 LNHNV, CDR2 YYDKDF (reference sequence). The chain's CDR3 is CATSRDGRAVEQETQYF. Written as DNA, the CDR3 is TGTGCCACCAGCAGAGATGGGCGGGCGGTAGAACAAGAGACCCAGTACTTC.

This sequence joins TRBV6-5 and TRBJ2-3; D may be TRBD1 (5 bases). The CDR3 consists of 13 residues. Germline V CDR1 and CDR2: MNHEY, SVGAGI. The V end lost 2 bases, the J end lost 6 bases, and 9 bases lay between the germline ends. This chain's CDR3 is CASSYPTADTQYF. CDR3 DNA sequence: TGTGCCAGCAGTTACCCGACAGCCGATACGCAGTATTTT.

The V and J genes are TRBV11-2 and TRBJ2-3, with D perhaps matching TRBD2 (6 bases). The length of the CDR3 is 14 residues. Germline assignment: CDR1 SGHAT and CDR2 FQNNGV. Trimming removed 0 bases from V and 2 bases from J, with 6 bases in between. CDR3 sequence reads: CASSLEGLTDTQYF. The CDR3 coding sequence is TGTGCCAGCAGCTTAGAGGGACTCACAGATACGCAGTATTTT.

This chain connects TRBV7-8 to TRBJ2-7; TRBD2 matches at 8 bases. The CDR3 has 11 residues. Germline V lookup: CDR1 SGHVS, CDR2 FQNEAQ. J was trimmed by 11 bases and V by 4 bases; bases with no gene match: 4. For the CDR3, the DNA is TGTGCCAGCAGCTCAGGACTAGCAGAGTACTTC. This encodes CASSSGLAEYF.

This clone was counted a few times. V and J are TRBV19 and TRBJ2-3; 8 nucleotides line up with TRBD1. V lost 6 bases and J lost 2; bases outside the gene matches: 4. The CDR3 length is 14 residues. Germline V gives CDR1 LNHDA, CDR2 SQIVND (reference sequence). The CDR3, as DNA: TGTGCCAGTAGCCGACAGGGGATCACAGATACGCAGTATTTT. Residues: CASSRQGITDTQYF. Filled out from reference TRBV19 and TRBJ2-3, the complete variable domain reads DGGITQSPKYLFRKEGQNVTLSCEQNLNHDAMYWYRQDPGQGLRLIYYSQIVNDFQKGDIAEGYSVSREKKESFPLTVTSAQKNPTAFYLCASSRQGITDTQYFGPGTRLTVL.

The V call is TRBV18, the J call TRBJ2-3; no clear D. The CDR3 runs 12 residues. CDR1 is KGHSH and CDR2 is LQKENI in the germline V gene. Trimming stripped 1 base from V and 6 bases from J, with 5 bases between. The CDR3 region is CASSPLRDTQYF. The CDR3, as DNA: TGTGCCAGCTCACCACTCCGGGATACGCAGTATTTT.